The rows below give T cell receptor beta chains drawn from one sample of a study of T cells in localized non-small cell lung cancer. Measured with immunoSEQ multiplex PCR; TCRdb has only the in-frame clones, and not every one. The sample holds some 53,000 clones, about nine tenths seen once. The sequencing used peripheral blood, collected before any cancer treatment. These receptors were obtained from a male donor at least 60 years old with stage III squamous cell lung carcinoma. Each CDR3 is given with its conserved first and last residue. Size is stated for part of the rows, as once, few or many counts, or as a class when the clone is expanded.

size	V	length	J	CDR3
.	TRBV13	15	TRBJ2-7	CASSFQQGGSYEQYF
.	TRBV2	15	TRBJ2-6	CASTQTSAGANVLTF
.	TRBV7-9	14	TRBJ1-2	CASIQIEGDYGYTF
.	TRBV10-3	15	TRBJ2-5	CAISAPGQGQETQYF
.	TRBV11-1	14	TRBJ1-1	CASSLVRGATEAFF
.	TRBV7-8	18	TRBJ1-3	CASSVGLARTGDGNTIYF
once	TRBV29-1	12	TRBJ2-5	CSVGLTKETQYF
.	TRBV5-1	15	TRBJ1-1	CASSLGDSMNTEAFF
.	TRBV14	17	TRBJ2-1	CASSPYRTSGKLNEQFF
.	TRBV5-1	15	TRBJ1-4	CASSFDTGRDEKLFF
.	TRBV9	14	TRBJ1-2	CASSVDLGSDGYTF